The entry below gives a single T cell receptor (beta chain) sequence along with its context. What it binds is unknown. TCRdb called the PCR reads again in MiXCR, with one record for every CDR3 protein. The sample records over 550,000 distinct CDR3 sequences, about 25% being singletons. This record comes from a study of molecular identifiers for immune sequencing clone quantification. Findings and limits, study-wide: Identical TCR molecules sharing a barcode could underestimate highly expanded clone sizes.

The sequenced sample was naive CD8+ T cells from blood, with Jurkat cell RNA spiked in. Subset noted: FACS-sorted CD8+CD4-CCR7+CD45RA+ naive T cells. The TCR was taken from a human donor in good health. Some libraries in this study had Jurkat cell RNA spiked in.

CDR3 amino acids: CASTLLGGAVDTEAFF. The CDR3 coding sequence is TGTGCCAGCACCCTTCTGGGGGGGGCTGTGGACACTGAAGCTTTCTTT. The V and J genes are TRBV3-2 and TRBJ1-1; the table names TRBD1, a call not compared with the DNA. TRBV3-2 is flagged as a pseudogene. The CDR3 extends over 16 amino acids.